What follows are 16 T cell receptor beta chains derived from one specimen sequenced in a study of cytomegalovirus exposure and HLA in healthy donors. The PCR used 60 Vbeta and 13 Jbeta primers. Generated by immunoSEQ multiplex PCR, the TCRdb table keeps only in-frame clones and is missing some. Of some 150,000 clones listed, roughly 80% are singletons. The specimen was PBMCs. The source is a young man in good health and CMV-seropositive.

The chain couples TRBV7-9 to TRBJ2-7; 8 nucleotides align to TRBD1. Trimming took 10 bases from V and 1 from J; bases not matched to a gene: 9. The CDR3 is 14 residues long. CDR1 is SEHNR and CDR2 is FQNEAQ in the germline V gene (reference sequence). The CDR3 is CAKTADRESYEQYF. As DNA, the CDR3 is TGTGCCAAGACCGCGGACAGGGAATCCTACGAGCAGTACTTC. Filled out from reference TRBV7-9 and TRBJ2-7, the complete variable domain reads DTGVSQNPRHKITKRGQNVTFRCDPISEHNRLYWYRQTLGQGPEFLTYFQNEAQLEKSRLLSDRFSAERPKGSFSTLEIQRTEQGDSAMYLCAKTADRESYEQYFGPGTRLTVT.

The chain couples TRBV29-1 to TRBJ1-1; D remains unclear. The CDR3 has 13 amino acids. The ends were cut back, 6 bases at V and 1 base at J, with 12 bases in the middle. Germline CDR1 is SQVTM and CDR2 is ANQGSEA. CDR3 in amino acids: CSVPTGRNTEAFF. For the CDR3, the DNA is TGCAGCGTCCCAACTGGGAGGAACACTGAAGCTTTCTTT.

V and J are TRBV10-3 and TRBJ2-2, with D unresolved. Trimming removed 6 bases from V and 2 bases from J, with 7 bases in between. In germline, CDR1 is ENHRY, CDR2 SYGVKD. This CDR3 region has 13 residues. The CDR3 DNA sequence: TGTGCCATCAGCTCAGGAAACACCGGGGAGCTGTTTTTT. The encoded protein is CAISSGNTGELFF.

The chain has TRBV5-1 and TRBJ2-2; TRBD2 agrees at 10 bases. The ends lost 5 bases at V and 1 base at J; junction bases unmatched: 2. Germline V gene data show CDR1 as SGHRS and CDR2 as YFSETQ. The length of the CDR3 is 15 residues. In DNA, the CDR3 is TGCGCCAGCAGGCGACTAGCGGGGAACACCGGGGAGCTGTTTTTT. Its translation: CASRRLAGNTGELFF. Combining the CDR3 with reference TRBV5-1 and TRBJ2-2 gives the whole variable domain KAGVTQTPRYLIKTRGQQVTLSCSPISGHRSVSWYQQTPGQGLQFLFEYFSETQRNKGNFPGRFSGRQFSNSRSEMNVSTLELGDSALYLCASRRLAGNTGELFFGEGSRLTVL.

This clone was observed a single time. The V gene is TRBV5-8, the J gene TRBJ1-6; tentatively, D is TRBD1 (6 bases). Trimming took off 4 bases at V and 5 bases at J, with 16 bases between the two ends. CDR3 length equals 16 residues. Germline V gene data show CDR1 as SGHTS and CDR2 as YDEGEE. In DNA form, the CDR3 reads TGTGCCAGCAGCAGTTACCGGACAGCCAATAATTCACCCCTCCACTTT. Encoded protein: CASSSYRTANNSPLHF.

CDR3 protein: CASSFSPRTSGGHETQYF. The CDR3 nucleotides read TGTGCCAGCAGCTTCTCCCCCAGGACTAGCGGGGGTCACGAGACCCAGTACTTC. V gene TRBV11-3 combines with J gene TRBJ2-5, with 13 bases lining up with TRBD2. V trimming: 3 bases; J trimming: 5 bases; junction bases outside the gene matches: 12. CDR1 SGHNT and CDR2 YENEEA come from the germline V gene. The CDR3 spans 18 residues.

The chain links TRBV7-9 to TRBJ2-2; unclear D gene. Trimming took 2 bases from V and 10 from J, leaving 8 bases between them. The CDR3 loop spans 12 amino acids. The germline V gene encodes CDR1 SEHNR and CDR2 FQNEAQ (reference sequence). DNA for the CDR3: TGTGCCAGCAGCTTAAGAGGAGAGGAGCTGTTTTTT. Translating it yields CASSLRGEELFF.

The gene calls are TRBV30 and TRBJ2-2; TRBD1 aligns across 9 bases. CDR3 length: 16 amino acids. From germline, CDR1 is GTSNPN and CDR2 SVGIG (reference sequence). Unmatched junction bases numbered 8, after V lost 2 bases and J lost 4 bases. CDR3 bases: TGTGCCTGGAGTAGGAGGGACAGGGTCCGCACCGGGGAGCTGTTTTTT. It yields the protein CAWSRRDRVRTGELFF.

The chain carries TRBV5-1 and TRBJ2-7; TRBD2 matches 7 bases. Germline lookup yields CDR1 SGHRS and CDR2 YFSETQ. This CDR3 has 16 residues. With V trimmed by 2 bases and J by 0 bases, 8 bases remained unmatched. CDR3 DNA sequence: TGCGCCAGCAGCTTCATCAGCCTAGCGGCCTCCTACGAGCAGTACTTC. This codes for CASSFISLAASYEQYF.

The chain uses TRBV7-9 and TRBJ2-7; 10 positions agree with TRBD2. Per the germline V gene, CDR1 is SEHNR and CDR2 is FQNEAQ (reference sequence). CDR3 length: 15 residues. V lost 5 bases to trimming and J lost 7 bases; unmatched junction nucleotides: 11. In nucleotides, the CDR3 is TGTGCCAGCAGCCGAATTCTAGCGGGAGCGGGGGAGCAGTACTTC. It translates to CASSRILAGAGEQYF.

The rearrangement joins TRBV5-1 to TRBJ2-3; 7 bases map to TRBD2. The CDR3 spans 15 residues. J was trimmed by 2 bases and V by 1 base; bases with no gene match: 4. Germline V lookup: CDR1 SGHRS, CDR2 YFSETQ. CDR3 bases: TGCGCCAGCAGCTTGATGGGACTACCCACAGATACGCAGTATTTT. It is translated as CASSLMGLPTDTQYF.

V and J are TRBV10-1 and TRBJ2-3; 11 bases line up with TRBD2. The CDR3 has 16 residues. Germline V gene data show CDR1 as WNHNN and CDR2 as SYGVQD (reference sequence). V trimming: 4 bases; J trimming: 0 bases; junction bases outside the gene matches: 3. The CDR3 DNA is TGCGCCAGCAGTGGGACTAGCGGGCCTAGCACAGATACGCAGTATTTT. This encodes CASSGTSGPSTDTQYF.

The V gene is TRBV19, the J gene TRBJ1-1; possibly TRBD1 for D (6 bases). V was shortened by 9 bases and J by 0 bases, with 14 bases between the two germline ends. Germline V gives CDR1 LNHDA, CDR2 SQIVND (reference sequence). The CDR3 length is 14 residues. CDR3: CASKAGTLNTEAFF. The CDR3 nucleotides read TGTGCCAGCAAGGCCGGGACACTGAACACTGAAGCTTTCTTT.

The CDR3 DNA reads as TGCGCCAGCAGCCAGGGAAGGACAGGGGGTTGGTATGGCTACACCTTC. Amino acid sequence: CASSQGRTGGWYGYTF. The V and J genes are TRBV4-3 and TRBJ1-2; 10 bases align to TRBD1. Trimming took 3 bases from V and 5 from J; bases not matched to a gene: 9. Germline CDR1 is LGHNA and CDR2 is YSLEER. The CDR3 has 16 residues.

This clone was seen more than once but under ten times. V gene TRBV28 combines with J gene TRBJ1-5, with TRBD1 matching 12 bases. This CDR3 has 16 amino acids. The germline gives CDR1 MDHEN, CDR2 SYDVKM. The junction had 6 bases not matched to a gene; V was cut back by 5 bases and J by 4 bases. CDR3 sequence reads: CASSPGTGGLNQPQHF. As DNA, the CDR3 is TGTGCCAGCAGTCCCGGGACAGGGGGCCTGAATCAGCCCCAGCATTTT.

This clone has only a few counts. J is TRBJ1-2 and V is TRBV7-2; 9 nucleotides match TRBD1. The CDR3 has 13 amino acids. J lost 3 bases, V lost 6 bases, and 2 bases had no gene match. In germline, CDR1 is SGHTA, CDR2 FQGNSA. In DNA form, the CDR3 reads TGTGCCAGCAGTCGGACAGGGGACTATGGCTACACCTTC. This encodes CASSRTGDYGYTF.